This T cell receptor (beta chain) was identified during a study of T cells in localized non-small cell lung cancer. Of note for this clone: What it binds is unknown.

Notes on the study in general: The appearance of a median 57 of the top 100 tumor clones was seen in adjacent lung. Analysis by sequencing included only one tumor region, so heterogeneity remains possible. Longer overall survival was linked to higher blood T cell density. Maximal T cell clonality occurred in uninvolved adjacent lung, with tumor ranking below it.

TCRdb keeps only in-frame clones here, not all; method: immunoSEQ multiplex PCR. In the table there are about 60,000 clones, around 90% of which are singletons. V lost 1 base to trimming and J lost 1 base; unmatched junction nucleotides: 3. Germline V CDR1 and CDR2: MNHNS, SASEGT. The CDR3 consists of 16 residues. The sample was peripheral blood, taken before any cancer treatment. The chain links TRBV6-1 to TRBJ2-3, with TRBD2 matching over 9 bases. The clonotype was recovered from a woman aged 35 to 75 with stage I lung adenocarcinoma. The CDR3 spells CASSEGIAGGTDTQYF. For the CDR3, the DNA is TGTGCCAGCAGTGAAGGGATAGCGGGGGGCACAGATACGCAGTATTTT.